Sequencing of this TCR beta chain was carried out in a study of blood T cell repertoires in COVID-19. In the original workflow: For nucleated cells, counts were estimated from reference gene primer amplification. Repertoires were generated with immunoSEQ multiplex PCR, while TCRdb's copy carries only in-frame clones and drops some. The V and J calls and clone size are taken from that table; D and trimming were inferred from the DNA. The table has about 70,000 clones, 90% to 95% seen once. Trimming removed 1 base from V and 2 bases from J; junction bases left unmatched: 13. This CDR3 spans 18 amino acids. Looked up from germline, CDR1 is SGHRS and CDR2 is YFSETQ.

This clonotype was sampled from a man in his fifties or sixties with COVID-19, enrolled during active disease. Sequencing used peripheral blood. V gene TRBV5-1 combines with J gene TRBJ1-2; 8 bases are shared with TRBD1. The CDR3 region is CASSLSLPSGQANYGYTF. The CDR3 coding sequence is TGCGCCAGCAGCTTGTCTTTACCATCGGGACAGGCGAACTATGGCTACACCTTC.